This paragraph covers one T cell receptor beta chain sequence. This entry belongs to a study of cytomegalovirus exposure and HLA in healthy donors. CDR1 is SGHDN, CDR2 FVKESK, per germline. This CDR3 is built from 16 residues. Trimming took 4 bases from V and 4 from J, leaving 17 bases between them. PCR used 60 Vbeta primers and 13 Jbeta primers. Here immunoSEQ multiplex PCR was the method, and the copy in TCRdb shows in-frame clones only, minus some. The table lists roughly 170,000 clones, approximately 85% of them singletons. The sample taken for sequencing was PBMCs. This chain joins TRBV14 and TRBJ2-1; TRBD2 might be the D (6 bases). The TCR comes from a girl between 5 and 17 years old in good health and CMV-seropositive. The CDR3 DNA reads as TGTGCCAGCAGCCTTTCGGGACTCCCAGTATACAATGAGCAGTTCTTC. As protein: CASSLSGLPVYNEQFF.